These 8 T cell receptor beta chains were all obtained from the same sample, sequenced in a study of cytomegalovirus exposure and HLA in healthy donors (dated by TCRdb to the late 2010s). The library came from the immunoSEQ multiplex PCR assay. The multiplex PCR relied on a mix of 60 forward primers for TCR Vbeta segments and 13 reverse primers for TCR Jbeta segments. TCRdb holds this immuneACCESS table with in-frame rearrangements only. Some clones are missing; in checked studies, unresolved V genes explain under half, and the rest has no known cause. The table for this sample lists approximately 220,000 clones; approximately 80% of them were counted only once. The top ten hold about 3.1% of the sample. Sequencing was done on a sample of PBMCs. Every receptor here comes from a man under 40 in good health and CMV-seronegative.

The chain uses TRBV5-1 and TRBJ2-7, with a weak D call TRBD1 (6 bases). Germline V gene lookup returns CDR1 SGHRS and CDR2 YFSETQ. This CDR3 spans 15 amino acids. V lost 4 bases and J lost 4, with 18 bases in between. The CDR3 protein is CASSPDSLRSYEQYF. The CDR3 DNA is TGCGCCAGCAGCCCGGACAGCCTTCGAAGTTACGAGCAGTACTTC.

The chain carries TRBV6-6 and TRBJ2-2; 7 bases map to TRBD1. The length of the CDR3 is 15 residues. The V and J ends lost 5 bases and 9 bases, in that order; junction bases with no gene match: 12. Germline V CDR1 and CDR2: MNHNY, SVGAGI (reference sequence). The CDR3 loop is CASSANTGVTWELFF. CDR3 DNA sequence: TGTGCCAGCAGTGCAAATACAGGGGTTACATGGGAGCTGTTTTTT.

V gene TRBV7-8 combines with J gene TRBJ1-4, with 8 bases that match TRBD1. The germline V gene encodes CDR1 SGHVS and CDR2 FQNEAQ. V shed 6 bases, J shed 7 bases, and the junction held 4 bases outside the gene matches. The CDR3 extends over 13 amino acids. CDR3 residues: CASRWTGSEKLFF. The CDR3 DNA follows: TGTGCCAGCAGGTGGACAGGGAGTGAAAAACTGTTTTTT.

CDR3 DNA sequence: TGTGCCAGCAGCTTACAGCGGGGGGTGACAGATACGCAGTATTTT. It specifies CASSLQRGVTDTQYF. The rearrangement uses TRBV7-2 and TRBJ2-3, with 9 bases aligning to TRBD2. The germline gives CDR1 SGHTA, CDR2 FQGNSA. V shed 2 bases and J 3 bases; nucleotides not matched to a gene: 3. There are 15 residues in the CDR3.

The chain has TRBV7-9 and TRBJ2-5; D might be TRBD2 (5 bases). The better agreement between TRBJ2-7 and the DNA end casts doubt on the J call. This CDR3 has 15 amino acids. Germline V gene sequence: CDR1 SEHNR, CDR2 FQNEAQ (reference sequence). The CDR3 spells CASSSRTWEFHEQYF. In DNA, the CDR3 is TGTGCCAGCAGCTCCCGGACCTGGGAGTTCCACGAGCAGTACTTC.

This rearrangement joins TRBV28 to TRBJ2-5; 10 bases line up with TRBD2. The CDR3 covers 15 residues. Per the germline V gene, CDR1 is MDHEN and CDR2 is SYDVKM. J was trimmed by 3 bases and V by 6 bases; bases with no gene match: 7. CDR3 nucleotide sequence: TGTGCCAGCAGGAGGGACAGCGGGGGGGAAGAGACCCAGTACTTC. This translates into CASRRDSGGEETQYF.

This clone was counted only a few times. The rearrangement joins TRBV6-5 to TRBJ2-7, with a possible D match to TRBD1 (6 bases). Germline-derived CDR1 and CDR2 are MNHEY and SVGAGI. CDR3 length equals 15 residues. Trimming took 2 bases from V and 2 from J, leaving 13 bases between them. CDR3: CASSYLGGHPYEQYF. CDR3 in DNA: TGTGCCAGCAGTTACCTAGGGGGACACCCCTACGAGCAGTACTTC.

The CDR3 here is CASSQVASGGVGQFF. DNA for the CDR3: TGCGCCAGCAGCCAAGTCGCTAGCGGGGGGGTAGGGCAGTTCTTC. The chain joins TRBV4-1 to TRBJ2-1; 12 bases are a match to TRBD2. After removal of 1 base from V and 12 bases from J, the junction contained 7 bases not matched to a gene. The CDR3 has 15 residues. Per germline, CDR1 MGHRA and CDR2 YSYEKL.